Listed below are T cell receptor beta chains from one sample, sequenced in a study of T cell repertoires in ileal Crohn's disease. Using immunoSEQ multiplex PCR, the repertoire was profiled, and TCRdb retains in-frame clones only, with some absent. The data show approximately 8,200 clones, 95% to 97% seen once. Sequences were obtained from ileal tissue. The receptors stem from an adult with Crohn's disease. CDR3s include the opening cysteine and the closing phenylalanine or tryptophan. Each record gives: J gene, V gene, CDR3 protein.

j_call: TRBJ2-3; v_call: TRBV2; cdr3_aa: CASRTGLPDTQYF
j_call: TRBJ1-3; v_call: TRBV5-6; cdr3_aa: CASSWTGTGGARGNTIYF
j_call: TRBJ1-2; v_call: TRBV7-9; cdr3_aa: CASSQIGGQGIETF
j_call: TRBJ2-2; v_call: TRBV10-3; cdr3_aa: CAISELTSGAGELFF
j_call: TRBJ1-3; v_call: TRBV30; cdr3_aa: CAWSRQGLGNTIYF
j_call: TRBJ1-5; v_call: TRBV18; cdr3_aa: CASSDSTGGNQPQHF
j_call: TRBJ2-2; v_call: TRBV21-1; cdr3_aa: CASVTGYTGELFF
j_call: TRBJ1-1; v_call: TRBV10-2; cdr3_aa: CASTVSVLATEAFF
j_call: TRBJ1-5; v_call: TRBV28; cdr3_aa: CASSGPTGQNQPQHF
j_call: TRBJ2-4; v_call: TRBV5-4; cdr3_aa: CASREDRDLNIQYF
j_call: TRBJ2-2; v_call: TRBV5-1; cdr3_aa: CASSLVWGDNRGAVF
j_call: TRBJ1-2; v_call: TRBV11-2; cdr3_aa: CASSPREGLGGYTF
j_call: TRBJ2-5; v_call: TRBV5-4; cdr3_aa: CASSYGGAGETQYF
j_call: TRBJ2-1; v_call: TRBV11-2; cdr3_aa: CASSLSRTGTGNYNEQFF
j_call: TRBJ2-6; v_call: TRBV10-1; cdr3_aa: CASSALARSSRANVLTF
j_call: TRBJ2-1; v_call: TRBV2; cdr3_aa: CASNRGSYNEQFF
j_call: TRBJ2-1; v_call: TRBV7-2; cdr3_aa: CASSLALSSYNEQFF
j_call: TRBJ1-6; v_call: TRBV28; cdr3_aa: CASIGGGFSGNSPLHF
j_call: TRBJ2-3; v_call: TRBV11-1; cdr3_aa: CASSLIAGAFTDTQYF
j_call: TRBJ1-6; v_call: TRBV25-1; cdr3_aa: CASSEGRGSSPLHF
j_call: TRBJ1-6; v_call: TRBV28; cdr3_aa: CASSLWDSPTLHF
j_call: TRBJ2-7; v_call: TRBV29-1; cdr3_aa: CSYRTGSYEQYF
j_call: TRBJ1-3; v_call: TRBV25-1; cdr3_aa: CASRLSSGNTIYF
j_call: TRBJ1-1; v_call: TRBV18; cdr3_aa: CASSPQGRDTEAFF
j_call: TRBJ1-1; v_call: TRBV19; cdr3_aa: CASMNRNPIQNTEAFF
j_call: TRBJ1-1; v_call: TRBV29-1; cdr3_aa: CSVDSVNTEAFF
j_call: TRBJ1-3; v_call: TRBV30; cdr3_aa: CAWSVRDGSGNTIYF
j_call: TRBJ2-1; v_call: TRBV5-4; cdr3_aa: CASSPPGDNEQFF
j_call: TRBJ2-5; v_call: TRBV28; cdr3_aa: CASSLASGGAIKTQYF
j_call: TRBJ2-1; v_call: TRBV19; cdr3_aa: CASSIGGQGDNEQFF
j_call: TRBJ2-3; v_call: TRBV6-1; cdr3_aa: CASTRGQNTDTQYF
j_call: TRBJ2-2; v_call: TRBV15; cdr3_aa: CATSRDPRATGELFF
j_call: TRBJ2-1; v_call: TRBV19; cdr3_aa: CASSPLREASPNADNEQFF
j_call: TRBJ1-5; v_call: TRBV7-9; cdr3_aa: CASSLGTGSSNQPQHF
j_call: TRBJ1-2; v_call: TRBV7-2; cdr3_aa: CASSFQVGGEEFYTF
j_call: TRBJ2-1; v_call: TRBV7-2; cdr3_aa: CASSSGAWGLNEQFF
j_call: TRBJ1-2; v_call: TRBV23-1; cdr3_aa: CASSQFRGFNYGYTF
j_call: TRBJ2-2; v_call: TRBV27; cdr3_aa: CASRDWGTGELFF
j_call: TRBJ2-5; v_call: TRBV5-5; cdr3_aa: CASSAGLAGGQETQYF
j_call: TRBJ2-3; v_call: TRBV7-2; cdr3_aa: CASSFASGGGSTDTQYF
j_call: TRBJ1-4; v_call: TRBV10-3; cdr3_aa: CAISPQGAEEKLFF
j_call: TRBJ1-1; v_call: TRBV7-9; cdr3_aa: CASSLSLVNTEAFF
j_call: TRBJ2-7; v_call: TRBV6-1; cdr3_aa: CASSAGGAGTYEQYF
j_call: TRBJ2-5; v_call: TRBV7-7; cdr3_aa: CASSQDFGTGGKTQYF
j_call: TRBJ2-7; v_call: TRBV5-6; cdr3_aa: CASRRTGGSLYEQYF
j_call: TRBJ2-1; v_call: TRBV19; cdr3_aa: CASSIPGRHEQFF
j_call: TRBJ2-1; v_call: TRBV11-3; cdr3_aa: CASSLGSSYNEQFF
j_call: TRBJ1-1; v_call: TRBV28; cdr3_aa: CASSLLKTGGYTEAFF
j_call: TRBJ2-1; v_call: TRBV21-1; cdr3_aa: CASSKSPFDNEQFF
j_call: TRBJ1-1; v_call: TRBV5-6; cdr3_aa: CASSTSGGTEAFF
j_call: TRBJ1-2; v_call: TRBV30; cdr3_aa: CAFSGTEPPPYGYTF
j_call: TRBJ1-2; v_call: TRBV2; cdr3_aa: CASRAGQSYGYTF
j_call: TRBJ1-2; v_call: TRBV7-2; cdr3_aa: CASSMGTGGSYGYTF
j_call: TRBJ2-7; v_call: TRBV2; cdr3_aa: CASMDRGLSEQYF
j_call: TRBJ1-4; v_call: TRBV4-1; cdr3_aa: CASSQDLPRTGVGKLFF